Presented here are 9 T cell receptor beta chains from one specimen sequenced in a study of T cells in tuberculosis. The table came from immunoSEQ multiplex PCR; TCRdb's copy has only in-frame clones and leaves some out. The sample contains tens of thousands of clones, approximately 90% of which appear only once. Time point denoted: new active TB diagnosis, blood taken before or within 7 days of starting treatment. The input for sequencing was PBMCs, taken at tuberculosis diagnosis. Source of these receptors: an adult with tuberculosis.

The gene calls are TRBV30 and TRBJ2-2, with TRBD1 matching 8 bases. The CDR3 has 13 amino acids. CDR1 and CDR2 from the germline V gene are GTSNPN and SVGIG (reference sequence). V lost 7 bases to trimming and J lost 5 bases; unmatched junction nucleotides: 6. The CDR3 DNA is TGTGCCTATACAGGGGGACCGACCGGGGAGCTGTTTTTT. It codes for CAYTGGPTGELFF.

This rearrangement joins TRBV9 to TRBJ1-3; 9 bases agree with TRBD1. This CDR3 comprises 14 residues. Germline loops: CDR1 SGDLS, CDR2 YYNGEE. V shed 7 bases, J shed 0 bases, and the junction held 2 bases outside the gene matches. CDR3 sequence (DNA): TGTGCCAGCGGACAGGGGAACTCTGGAAACACCATATATTTT. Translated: CASGQGNSGNTIYF.

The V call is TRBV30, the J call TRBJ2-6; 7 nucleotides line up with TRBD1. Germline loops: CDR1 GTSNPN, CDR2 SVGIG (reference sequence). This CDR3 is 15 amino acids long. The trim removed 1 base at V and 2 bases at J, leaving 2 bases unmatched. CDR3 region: CAWSADRAGANVLTF. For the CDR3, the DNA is TGTGCCTGGAGTGCCGACAGGGCTGGGGCCAACGTCCTGACTTTC.

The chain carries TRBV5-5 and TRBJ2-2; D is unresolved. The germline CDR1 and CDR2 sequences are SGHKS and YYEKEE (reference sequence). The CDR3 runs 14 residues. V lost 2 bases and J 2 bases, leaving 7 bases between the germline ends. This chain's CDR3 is CASSLTVNTGELFF. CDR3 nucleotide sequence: TGTGCCAGCAGCTTAACGGTAAACACCGGGGAGCTGTTTTTT.

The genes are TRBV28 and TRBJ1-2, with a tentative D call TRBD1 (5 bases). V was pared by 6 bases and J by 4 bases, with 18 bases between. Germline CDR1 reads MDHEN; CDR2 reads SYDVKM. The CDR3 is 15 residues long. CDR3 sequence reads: CASRLRGEGLYGYTF. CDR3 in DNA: TGTGCCAGCAGGCTGCGGGGGGAGGGCCTCTATGGCTACACCTTC.

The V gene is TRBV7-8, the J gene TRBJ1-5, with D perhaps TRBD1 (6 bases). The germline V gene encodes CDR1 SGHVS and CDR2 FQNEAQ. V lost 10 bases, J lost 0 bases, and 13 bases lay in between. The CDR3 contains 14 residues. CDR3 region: CAISPGDSNQPQHF. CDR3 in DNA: TGTGCCATCTCACCAGGGGATAGCAATCAGCCCCAGCATTTT.

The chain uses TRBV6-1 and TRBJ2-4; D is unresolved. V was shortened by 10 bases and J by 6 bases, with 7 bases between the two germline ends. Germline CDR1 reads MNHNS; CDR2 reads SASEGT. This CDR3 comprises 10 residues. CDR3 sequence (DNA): TGTGCCACCTTGTTAAACATTCAGTACTTC. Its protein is CATLLNIQYF.

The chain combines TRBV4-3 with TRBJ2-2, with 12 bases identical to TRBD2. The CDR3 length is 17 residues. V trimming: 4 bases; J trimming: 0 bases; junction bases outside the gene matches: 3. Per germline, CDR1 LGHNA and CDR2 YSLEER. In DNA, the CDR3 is TGCGCCAGCAGCCTGGGACTAGCGGGCACGAACACCGGGGAGCTGTTTTTT. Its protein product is CASSLGLAGTNTGELFF.

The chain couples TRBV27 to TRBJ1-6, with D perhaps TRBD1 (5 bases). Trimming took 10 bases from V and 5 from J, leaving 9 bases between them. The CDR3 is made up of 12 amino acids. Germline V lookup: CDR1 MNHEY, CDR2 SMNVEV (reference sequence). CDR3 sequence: CATGFDNSPLHF. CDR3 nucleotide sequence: TGTGCCACAGGGTTTGATAATTCACCCCTCCACTTT.